Following are 17 T cell receptor beta chains from one sample sequenced in a study of T cell responses to AZD1222 COVID-19 vaccine (dated by TCRdb to the early 2020s). The intended sense of this specimen's time point label: about 28 days (+/-7) after the second vaccine dose. Library preparation was by the immunoSEQ multiplex PCR assay. Drawn from immuneACCESS, this table holds only the in-frame rearrangements with V and J called that TCRdb kept. Clones are partly lost; checked studies trace under half to an unresolved V gene and leave the rest unexplained. Recorded for this sample are some 150,000 clones; around 87% of them occurred a single time. The ten largest make up roughly 9.1% of the sample. The source material was peripheral blood, sampled 28 days after the second AZD1222 dose. Receptors were obtained from an adult who received the AZD1222 COVID-19 vaccine.

This sequence joins TRBV18 and TRBJ2-7; TRBD2 might be the D (7 bases). The CDR3 extends over 13 amino acids. The germline gives CDR1 KGHSH, CDR2 LQKENI. Trimming left V 5 bases short and J 1 base short, with 9 bases between. Written as DNA, the CDR3 is TGTGCCAGCTCAGAGGGGGGGTCCTACGAGCAGTACTTC. It specifies CASSEGGSYEQYF.

Only a few counts were recorded for this clone. The V and J genes are TRBV5-4 and TRBJ2-2; 12 bases line up with TRBD2. After removal of 3 bases from V and 10 bases from J, the junction contained 16 bases not matched to a gene. From germline, CDR1 is SGHNT and CDR2 YYREEE (reference sequence). The length of the CDR3 is 18 residues. The CDR3 sequence is CASSWGFSSGRASVELFF. CDR3 nucleotide sequence: TGTGCCAGCAGCTGGGGCTTCTCTAGCGGGAGGGCCTCCGTGGAGCTGTTTTTT.

V gene TRBV7-2 combines with J gene TRBJ2-1; D is possibly TRBD2 (6 bases). Trimming cost V 0 bases and J 10 bases, with 13 bases left between them. Germline values: CDR1 SGHTA, CDR2 FQGNSA. This CDR3 spans 14 amino acids. In DNA, the CDR3 is TGTGCCAGCAGCTTAGCTGGGGAGGCAGGGGAGCAGTTCTTC. Translation: CASSLAGEAGEQFF.

The chain couples TRBV9 to TRBJ1-2; tentatively, D is TRBD1 (5 bases). V lost 6 bases and J 8 bases, leaving 20 bases between the germline ends. Germline assignment: CDR1 SGDLS and CDR2 YYNGEE. CDR3 length equals 14 residues. The CDR3 sequence: CASTRREGASGYTF. Here the CDR3 DNA reads TGTGCCAGCACTCGCAGGGAGGGAGCATCCGGCTACACCTTC.

The V gene is TRBV7-2, the J gene TRBJ1-2; D is ambiguous. V was clipped by 1 base and J by 8 bases, with 14 bases between them. The germline gives CDR1 SGHTA, CDR2 FQGNSA. This CDR3 is 14 amino acids long. The chain's CDR3 is CASSLGAGIKGYTF. The CDR3 coding sequence is TGTGCCAGCAGCTTAGGGGCGGGAATTAAAGGCTACACCTTC.

The gene calls are TRBV6-5 and TRBJ1-4; D uncertain. CDR1 MNHEY and CDR2 SVGAGI come from the germline V gene. The CDR3 totals 11 residues. The V end was cut by 4 bases, the J end by 7 bases, with 4 bases between. CDR3 loop: CASSFSEKLFF. The CDR3 DNA sequence: TGTGCCAGCAGTTTTTCTGAAAAACTGTTTTTT.

The chain carries TRBV19 and TRBJ2-2; possible D gene TRBD2, 6 bases. The CDR3 length is 16 residues. In germline, CDR1 is LNHDA, CDR2 SQIVND (reference sequence). Trimming removed 9 bases from V and 3 bases from J, with 20 bases in between. CDR3 sequence reads: CASHTLGGVYTGELFF. The CDR3 DNA reads TGTGCCAGCCATACGCTGGGGGGAGTTTACACCGGGGAGCTGTTTTTT.

This clone was found a few times. The chain carries TRBV7-2 and TRBJ2-7, with D tentatively TRBD1 (6 bases). The CDR3 is 13 amino acids. Between the trimmed V and J ends, which lost 4 bases and 3 bases, there was a span of 10 bases. Germline CDR1 is SGHTA and CDR2 is FQGNSA. DNA for the CDR3: TGTGCCAGCAGCTCCGAACAGGGCTACGAGCAGTACTTC. Protein sequence: CASSSEQGYEQYF.

CDR3 loop: CAWSVKQGATGELFF. CDR3 in DNA: TGTGCCTGGAGTGTTAAGCAGGGGGCTACCGGGGAGCTGTTTTTT. The V call is TRBV30, the J call TRBJ2-2; 8 nucleotides line up with TRBD1. V shed 0 bases and J 5 bases; nucleotides not matched to a gene: 5. The CDR3 is made up of 15 amino acids. Germline loops: CDR1 GTSNPN, CDR2 SVGIG (reference sequence).

The chain links TRBV12-3 or TRBV12-4 to TRBJ2-7; D is undetermined. Trimming removed 3 bases from V and 4 bases from J, with 7 bases in between. The CDR3 covers 12 residues. The DNA for the CDR3 is TGTGCCAGCAGTTTGGGTAGATACGAGCAGTACTTC. It codes for CASSLGRYEQYF.

The chain is built from TRBV7-9 and TRBJ2-1; maybe TRBD2 (5 bases). The CDR3 is 15 residues long. Trimming pared 7 bases from V and 2 bases from J, leaving 15 bases between. The V gene's germline CDR1 is SEHNR and CDR2 FQNEAQ (reference sequence). The CDR3 DNA sequence: TGTGCCAGCACCCTGGGTAGCGCGACCTACAATGAGCAGTTCTTC. It codes for CASTLGSATYNEQFF.

The J gene is TRBJ1-6, the V gene TRBV28; tentative D call: TRBD1 (6 bases). V lost 7 bases to trimming and J lost 0 bases, with 19 bases between them. Germline V gene lookup returns CDR1 MDHEN and CDR2 SYDVKM. There are 18 residues in the CDR3. The CDR3 here is CASNNELRGSSYNSPLHF. For the CDR3, the DNA is TGTGCCAGCAACAACGAACTAAGGGGGAGCTCCTATAATTCACCCCTCCACTTT.

This clone was recorded at least ten times. The V gene is TRBV28, the J gene TRBJ2-7; TRBD1 agrees at 9 bases. With 8 bases clipped from V and 1 base from J, the junction kept 6 bases outside the gene matches. The CDR3 contains 14 residues. Per germline, CDR1 MDHEN and CDR2 SYDVKM. CDR3 loop: CASRAGTGSYEQYF. As DNA, the CDR3 is TGTGCCAGCCGCGCCGGGACAGGGTCCTACGAGCAGTACTTC.

The J gene is TRBJ2-2, the V gene TRBV11-3; D might be TRBD1 or TRBD2, each matching 5 bases. V was clipped by 2 bases and J by 4 bases, with 17 bases between them. In germline, CDR1 is SGHNT, CDR2 YENEEA. The CDR3 is 17 residues long. CDR3 in DNA: TGTGCCAGCAGCTTAAGTCGGGGCAGCTCGCGCACCGGGGAGCTGTTTTTT. This codes for CASSLSRGSSRTGELFF.

V and J are TRBV19 and TRBJ1-6; D is perhaps TRBD1 (5 bases). In germline, CDR1 is LNHDA, CDR2 SQIVND (reference sequence). This CDR3 is 16 amino acids long. The germline V and J ends were trimmed by 3 bases and 5 bases, with 14 bases remaining between them. In DNA form, the CDR3 reads TGTGCCAGTAGTATGGGGCGACAGACTAATAATTCACCCCTCCACTTT. Protein sequence: CASSMGRQTNNSPLHF.

The chain joins TRBV28 to TRBJ1-5; D is possibly TRBD1 (5 bases). The V gene lost 4 bases and the J gene lost 3 bases, with 16 bases spanning the gap. The CDR3 is 16 amino acids. Germline CDR1 and CDR2: MDHEN and SYDVKM. The CDR3 spells CASSWLGGGTNQPQHF. The CDR3 nucleotides read TGTGCCAGCAGTTGGCTGGGGGGAGGCACCAATCAGCCCCAGCATTTT.

V is TRBV24-1 and J is TRBJ2-1; weak D call: TRBD2 (5 bases). V lost 4 bases, J lost 9 bases, and 21 bases lay in between. Germline-derived CDR1 and CDR2 are KGHDR and SFDVKD. The CDR3 sequence is 16 residues long. The CDR3 coding sequence is TGTGCCACCAGTGACATGGACTCGGACGTCAAGGGTGAGCAGTTCTTC. It specifies CATSDMDSDVKGEQFF.